These T cell receptor beta chains were read from a single sample in a study of cytomegalovirus exposure and HLA in healthy donors. Profiled with immunoSEQ multiplex PCR; TCRdb holds only in-frame clones, not every one. The sample includes roughly 150,000 clones, roughly 80% seen only once; the top ten take less than 2.5%. Material: PBMCs. These receptors all come from a male donor in good health and CMV-seronegative. The CDR3 runs from the conserved cysteine through the conserved F or W. A D gene is named only where the DNA matches it firmly. A row's size may be missing; if present it is once, few, many or a size class.

abundance	d_gene	v_gene	j_gene	CDR3aa	CDR3nt
.	TRBD2	TRBV7-2	TRBJ2-4	CASSLYAGGNIQYF	TGTGCCAGCAGCTTATACGCGGGGGGGAACATTCAGTACTTC
many	TRBD2	TRBV30	TRBJ2-4	CAWRISGGGNIQYF	TGTGCCTGGAGAATAAGCGGGGGGGGAAACATTCAGTACTTC
.	TRBD2	TRBV13	TRBJ2-7	CASSLSSGGSYEQYF	TGTGCCAGCAGCTTAAGTAGCGGGGGCTCCTACGAGCAGTACTTC
.	TRBD1	TRBV19	TRBJ2-7	CASSTSWQGVEQYF	TGTGCCAGTAGTACTTCGTGGCAGGGGGTCGAGCAGTACTTC
.	.	TRBV28	TRBJ2-7	CASTTGGLYEQYF	TGTGCCAGCACCACGGGGGGCCTCTACGAGCAGTACTTC
.	.	TRBV7-9	TRBJ2-5	CASSFHAYDWQETQYF	TGTGCCAGCAGCTTCCACGCCTACGACTGGCAAGAGACCCAGTACTTC
.	.	TRBV14	TRBJ2-1	CASSQDSFWFF	TGTGCCAGCAGCCAAGATTCCTTCTGGTTCTTC
.	TRBD2	TRBV10-3	TRBJ2-3	CAISEGLATDTQYF	TGTGCCATCAGTGAAGGACTAGCGACAGATACGCAGTATTTT
.	.	TRBV18	TRBJ1-3	CASSPLTSAGTSGNTIYF	TGTGCCAGCTCACCACTCACCTCCGCGGGGACGTCTGGAAACACCATATATTTT
.	.	TRBV7-9	TRBJ2-7	CASSPGTNSYEQYF	TGTGCCAGCAGCCCCGGGACAAATTCCTACGAGCAGTACTTC
.	TRBD1	TRBV7-2	TRBJ2-7	CASSLGFRTGTYEQYF	TGTGCCAGCAGCTTAGGATTTCGGACAGGCACCTACGAGCAGTACTTC
.	.	TRBV5-1	TRBJ1-5	CASSSDGNQPQHF	TGCGCCAGCAGCTCCGACGGGAATCAGCCCCAGCATTTT
.	.	TRBV28	TRBJ1-6	CASSLRSRISYNSPLHF	TGTGCCAGCAGTTTACGTAGCCGTATCTCCTATAATTCACCCCTCCACTTT
few	TRBD2	TRBV10-1	TRBJ2-7	CASPSSGGREQYF	TGCGCCAGCCCCTCTAGCGGGGGCAGGGAGCAGTACTTC
.	TRBD1	TRBV6-5	TRBJ2-3	CASSNTGGLSQYF	TGTGCCAGCAGTAACACAGGGGGGTTATCCCAGTATTTT
.	.	TRBV5-1	TRBJ2-2	CASSPQTTTGELFF	TGCGCCAGCAGCCCCCAGACAACCACCGGGGAGCTGTTTTTT
once	TRBD1	TRBV7-9	TRBJ2-2	CASSPTGANTGELFF	TGTGCCAGCAGCCCGACAGGGGCGAACACCGGGGAGCTGTTTTTT
.	.	TRBV7-9	TRBJ2-1	CASRGGGSSYNEQFF	TGTGCCAGCAGAGGGGGAGGGAGCTCCTACAATGAGCAGTTCTTC
.	.	TRBV7-3	TRBJ2-3	CASTNPGTDTQYF	TGTGCCAGCACTAACCCGGGCACAGATACGCAGTATTTT
.	TRBD2	TRBV29-1	TRBJ2-1	CSVGDSGYDYNEQFF	TGCAGCGTTGGAGATAGCGGGTACGACTACAATGAGCAGTTCTTC
.	.	TRBV9	TRBJ2-7	CASSVDGGRDYEQYF	TGTGCCAGCAGCGTAGACGGGGGGCGCGACTACGAGCAGTACTTC
.	.	TRBV6-4	TRBJ1-3	CASRWGAGNTIYF	TGTGCCAGCAGATGGGGCGCTGGAAACACCATATATTTT
.	TRBD2	TRBV5-5	TRBJ2-4	CASSLRGLNSGGGKNIQYF	TGTGCCAGCAGCCTTAGGGGCCTAAATAGCGGGGGGGGCAAAAACATTCAGTACTTC
.	TRBD1	TRBV5-1	TRBJ2-5	CASSSGTGGFQETQYF	TGCGCCAGCAGCTCCGGGACAGGGGGCTTCCAAGAGACCCAGTACTTC
once	TRBD2	TRBV7-6	TRBJ2-2	CASSWETSGAGTGELFF	TGTGCCAGCAGCTGGGAGACTAGCGGGGCCGGCACCGGGGAGCTGTTTTTT
.	.	TRBV6-5	TRBJ1-1	CASSYREGVSEAFF	TGTGCCAGCAGTTACCGGGAGGGGGTCTCTGAAGCTTTCTTT
once	TRBD1	TRBV6-1	TRBJ1-2	CASSEGVGGNYGYTF	TGTGCCAGCAGTGAGGGTGTAGGGGGCAACTATGGCTACACCTTC
few	.	TRBV4-3	TRBJ2-2	CASSPLAGTGELFF	TGCGCCAGCAGCCCCCTTGCCGGCACCGGGGAGCTGTTTTTT
.	.	TRBV2	TRBJ2-2	CASSGTDTGELFF	TGTGCCAGCAGTGGGACAGACACCGGGGAGCTGTTTTTT
.	.	TRBV10-3	TRBJ2-1	CAISEQSYNEQFF	TGTGCCATCAGTGAACAGTCCTACAATGAGCAGTTCTTC
.	TRBD2	TRBV30	TRBJ2-5	CAWRGTSGGSWSGGTQYF	TGTGCCTGGAGGGGGACTAGCGGGGGGTCCTGGTCTGGGGGGACCCAGTACTTC
.	TRBD2	TRBV4-3	TRBJ2-1	CASSQDTSGGALDEQFF	TGCGCCAGCAGCCAAGATACTAGCGGGGGGGCTTTAGATGAGCAGTTCTTC
.	TRBD1	TRBV6-1	TRBJ1-2	CASSEFRQGGYTF	TGTGCCAGCAGTGAATTTCGACAGGGAGGCTACACCTTC
.	TRBD1	TRBV6-1	TRBJ2-7	CASGTAYEQYF	TGTGCCAGCGGGACAGCCTACGAGCAGTACTTC
.	TRBD1	TRBV19	TRBJ1-5	CASKSGQGNQPQHF	TGTGCCAGTAAATCTGGACAGGGGAATCAGCCCCAGCATTTT
.	TRBD2	TRBV29-1	TRBJ2-5	CSVGGGGVWETQYF	TGCAGCGTTGGGGGCGGGGGGGTGTGGGAGACCCAGTACTTC
once	TRBD1	TRBV6-1	TRBJ2-2	CASRKATGDTGELFF	TGTGCCAGCAGAAAGGCGACAGGGGACACCGGGGAGCTGTTTTTT
.	TRBD1	TRBV14	TRBJ2-1	CASSLTGGISYNEQFF	TGTGCCAGCAGCTTAACAGGGGGCATCTCCTACAATGAGCAGTTCTTC
.	.	TRBV5-4	TRBJ1-1	CASSLGTGLPEAFF	TGTGCCAGCAGCTTGGGAACAGGGCTCCCTGAAGCTTTCTTT
.	.	TRBV7-2	TRBJ2-7	CASSLVPKTYEQYF	TGTGCCAGCAGCTTAGTCCCTAAAACCTACGAGCAGTACTTC
.	TRBD2	TRBV19	TRBJ2-3	CASSKGPGLAGGADTQYF	TGTGCCAGTTCCAAGGGACCGGGACTAGCGGGAGGCGCAGATACGCAGTATTTT
.	TRBD2	TRBV29-1	TRBJ2-3	CSGRTSGRPDTQYF	TGCAGCGGGAGGACTAGCGGGCGTCCAGATACGCAGTATTTT
.	TRBD1	TRBV4-1	TRBJ1-4	CASSPGGNEKLFF	TGCGCCAGCAGCCCAGGGGGAAATGAAAAACTGTTTTTT
few	TRBD1	TRBV13	TRBJ1-6	CASSFRQGLDVLHF	TGTGCCAGCAGCTTCAGACAGGGCTTAGATGTCCTCCACTTT
.	TRBD1	TRBV5-1	TRBJ2-5	CASSLGQGAVQETQYF	TGCGCCAGCAGCTTAGGACAGGGGGCAGTTCAAGAGACCCAGTACTTC
few	.	TRBV5-1	TRBJ1-1	CASSLDRSNTEAFF	TGCGCCAGCAGCTTGGACAGGAGCAACACTGAAGCTTTCTTT
.	.	TRBV30	TRBJ1-1	CAWSSGTEAFF	TGTGCCTGGAGCTCAGGGACTGAAGCTTTCTTT
.	.	TRBV5-5	TRBJ1-3	CASSLAPGSGNTIYF	TGTGCCAGCAGCTTGGCCCCCGGGAGCGGAAACACCATATATTTT
.	TRBD1	TRBV30	TRBJ1-3	CAGDRGQGNTIYF	TGTGCCGGTGACAGGGGGCAAGGAAACACCATATATTTT
.	TRBD1	TRBV19	TRBJ1-1	CASSVQTGVGTEAFF	TGTGCCAGTAGTGTCCAGACAGGGGTTGGGACTGAAGCTTTCTTT
.	.	TRBV7-9	TRBJ2-2	CASSLDSANTGELFF	TGTGCCAGCAGCTTGGACAGCGCGAACACCGGGGAGCTGTTTTTT
.	TRBD2	TRBV5-1	TRBJ2-3	CASSLRREMGTDTQYF	TGCGCCAGCAGCTTAAGGCGGGAGATGGGCACAGATACGCAGTATTTT
.	TRBD2	TRBV7-2	TRBJ2-2	CASSFGSGPNTGELFF	TGTGCCAGCAGTTTCGGTAGCGGGCCGAACACCGGGGAGCTGTTTTTT
.	.	TRBV5-4	TRBJ2-7	CASSSAGLGDYEQYF	TGTGCCAGCAGCTCCGCTGGGCTAGGGGACTACGAGCAGTACTTC
.	.	TRBV10-3	TRBJ1-4	CAIRAQGSDEKLFF	TGTGCCATCAGGGCGCAGGGATCGGATGAAAAACTGTTTTTT
.	.	TRBV5-1	TRBJ2-5	CASTWGGETQYF	TGCGCCAGCACCTGGGGCGGAGAGACCCAGTACTTC
.	TRBD1	TRBV6-5	TRBJ2-3	CASSYSRTGIDTQYF	TGTGCCAGCAGTTACTCTCGGACAGGTATAGATACGCAGTATTTT
.	.	TRBV30	TRBJ1-4	CAWSVRSGEKLFF	TGTGCCTGGAGTGTCAGGTCTGGAGAAAAACTGTTTTTT
.	TRBD1	TRBV5-1	TRBJ1-2	CASSLAGQGAANYGYPF	TGCGCCAGCAGCCTGGCGGGACAGGGGGCTGCTAACTATGGCTACCCCTTC
few	.	TRBV7-2	TRBJ1-5	CASSLGGEVNQPQHF	TGTGCCAGCAGCTTAGGGGGCGAAGTCAATCAGCCCCAGCATTTT